Listed below are T cell receptor beta chains from one sample, sequenced in a study of blood T cell repertoires in COVID-19. The protocol was immunoSEQ multiplex PCR, while the TCRdb copy is restricted to in-frame clones and leaves out a portion. Of 300,000 to 350,000 clones in the sample, around 87% are singletons; the top ten hold about 6.3%. Sequences were obtained from peripheral blood. The source is a woman aged 45-60 years with COVID-19, enrolled during active disease. Both conserved end residues are part of each CDR3. Each record gives: V gene, clone size, D gene, J gene, CDR3 protein, CDR3 DNA. The D gene is left open where the match is weak. Not all rows give a size; the values are once, few, many and, for expanded clones, a class.

V: TRBV19
size: NA
D: NA
J: TRBJ2-3
CDR3: CASSTAFGRGDRGTQYF
DNA: TGTGCCAGTAGTACCGCCTTCGGAAGGGGTGATAGGGGGACGCAGTATTTT

V: TRBV27
size: NA
D: NA
J: TRBJ2-7
CDR3: CASSQGARYEQYF
DNA: TGTGCCAGCAGTCAAGGGGCGAGGTACGAGCAGTACTTC

V: TRBV3-1/TRBV3-2
size: once
D: TRBD2
J: TRBJ2-7
CDR3: CASSQETGLAGVYEQYF
DNA: TGTGCCAGCAGCCAAGAAACAGGACTAGCGGGAGTATACGAGCAGTACTTC

V: TRBV15
size: NA
D: NA
J: TRBJ2-7
CDR3: CATSRGAGSYEQYF
DNA: TGTGCCACCAGCAGAGGTGCGGGTTCCTACGAGCAGTACTTC

V: TRBV15
size: NA
D: NA
J: TRBJ1-1
CDR3: CATSRSHSGSEAFF
DNA: TGTGCCACCAGCAGATCCCACTCCGGGAGTGAAGCTTTCTTT

V: TRBV30
size: once
D: NA
J: TRBJ1-6
CDR3: CAWIPEGVNNSPLHF
DNA: TGTGCCTGGATCCCCGAGGGGGTTAATAATTCACCCCTCCACTTT

V: TRBV18
size: few
D: NA
J: TRBJ2-3
CDR3: CASSPPVSGPSTDTQYF
DNA: TGTGCCAGCTCACCACCGGTGAGCGGCCCTAGCACAGATACGCAGTATTTT

V: TRBV19
size: NA
D: NA
J: TRBJ2-4
CDR3: CASSMNTRAKNIQYF
DNA: TGTGCCAGTAGTATGAACACCCGAGCCAAAAACATTCAGTACTTC

V: TRBV7-2
size: NA
D: TRBD1
J: TRBJ2-2
CDR3: CASSFNRDRAGELFF
DNA: TGTGCCAGCAGCTTCAACCGGGACAGGGCCGGGGAGCTGTTTTTT

V: TRBV5-1
size: NA
D: NA
J: TRBJ1-6
CDR3: CASSLEGPYNSPLHF
DNA: TGCGCCAGCAGCTTGGAGGGGCCCTATAATTCACCCCTCCACTTT

V: TRBV7-9
size: NA
D: NA
J: TRBJ1-5
CDR3: CASSRETGVNQPQHF
DNA: TGTGCCAGCAGCCGAGAAACAGGAGTCAATCAGCCCCAGCATTTT

V: TRBV29-1
size: NA
D: TRBD1
J: TRBJ2-1
CDR3: CSVGQGVYEQFF
DNA: TGCAGCGTTGGGCAGGGGGTATATGAGCAGTTCTTC

V: TRBV3-1/TRBV3-2
size: NA
D: NA
J: TRBJ2-7
CDR3: CASSQPKTSRDAYEQYF
DNA: TGTGCCAGCAGCCAACCTAAAACTAGTCGGGATGCCTACGAGCAGTACTTC

V: TRBV27
size: once
D: TRBD1
J: TRBJ1-5
CDR3: CASSSGTGYSNQPQHF
DNA: TGTGCCAGCAGTTCCGGGACAGGTTATAGCAATCAGCCCCAGCATTTT

V: TRBV11-2
size: NA
D: TRBD2
J: TRBJ2-3
CDR3: CASSASGKGTDTQYF
DNA: TGTGCCAGCAGCGCTAGCGGGAAGGGCACAGATACGCAGTATTTT

V: TRBV9
size: NA
D: TRBD1
J: TRBJ1-4
CDR3: CASQRTGDEKLFF
DNA: TGTGCCAGCCAGAGGACAGGGGATGAAAAACTGTTTTTT

V: TRBV7-2
size: NA
D: TRBD2
J: TRBJ2-2
CDR3: CASSRTSGNVGGELFF
DNA: TGTGCCAGCAGCCGGACTAGCGGGAACGTGGGCGGGGAGCTGTTTTTT

V: TRBV30
size: NA
D: NA
J: TRBJ2-7
CDR3: CAWGTTAYEQYF
DNA: TGTGCCTGGGGGACGACAGCCTACGAGCAGTACTTC

V: TRBV7-9
size: NA
D: TRBD1
J: TRBJ2-1
CDR3: CASSPGQNTYNEQFF
DNA: TGTGCCAGCAGCCCGGGACAGAACACCTACAATGAGCAGTTCTTC

V: TRBV11-2
size: NA
D: NA
J: TRBJ2-1
CDR3: CASSLVLANEQFF
DNA: TGTGCCAGCAGCTTAGTCCTAGCCAATGAGCAGTTCTTC

V: TRBV5-6
size: NA
D: TRBD1
J: TRBJ2-1
CDR3: CATTGGFNEQFF
DNA: TGTGCGACGACAGGGGGATTCAATGAGCAGTTCTTC

V: TRBV5-1
size: NA
D: TRBD2
J: TRBJ2-1
CDR3: CASSLAISSGSVNEQFF
DNA: TGCGCCAGCAGCTTGGCCATATCTAGCGGGAGCGTCAATGAGCAGTTCTTC

V: TRBV18
size: NA
D: NA
J: TRBJ2-3
CDR3: CASSPTGRTDTQYF
DNA: TGTGCCAGCTCACCAACAGGGCGCACAGATACGCAGTATTTT

V: TRBV19
size: NA
D: TRBD2
J: TRBJ2-7
CDR3: CASSGGDSLYEQYF
DNA: TGTGCCAGTAGTGGGGGGGATAGTCTCTACGAGCAGTACTTC

V: TRBV9
size: NA
D: TRBD1
J: TRBJ1-4
CDR3: CASSAQGDNEKLFF
DNA: TGTGCCAGCAGCGCACAGGGGGATAATGAAAAACTGTTTTTT

V: TRBV7-9
size: NA
D: NA
J: TRBJ1-2
CDR3: CASTENGGGNYGYTF
DNA: TGTGCCAGCACCGAGAACGGCGGGGGAAACTATGGCTACACCTTC

V: TRBV5-1
size: NA
D: NA
J: TRBJ2-2
CDR3: CASSLTPVSTGELFF
DNA: TGCGCCAGCAGCTTGACTCCCGTTAGCACCGGGGAGCTGTTTTTT

V: TRBV5-6
size: NA
D: NA
J: TRBJ2-7
CDR3: CASSPRQVGSYEQYF
DNA: TGTGCCAGCAGCCCCAGACAGGTGGGCTCCTACGAGCAGTACTTC

V: TRBV6-5
size: NA
D: NA
J: TRBJ2-7
CDR3: CASSRQYFNEQYF
DNA: TGTGCCAGCAGTCGACAGTACTTTAACGAGCAGTACTTC

V: TRBV5-5
size: NA
D: NA
J: TRBJ1-1
CDR3: CASSSRGYGTEAFF
DNA: TGTGCCAGCAGCTCGAGGGGGTACGGCACTGAAGCTTTCTTT

V: TRBV11-3
size: NA
D: TRBD1
J: TRBJ1-2
CDR3: CASSSQTGGRGYTF
DNA: TGTGCCAGCAGCTCGCAGACAGGGGGCAGGGGCTACACCTTC

V: TRBV19
size: NA
D: TRBD1
J: TRBJ2-7
CDR3: CASSPQTGFEQYF
DNA: TGTGCCAGTAGTCCCCAGACAGGGTTCGAGCAGTACTTC

V: TRBV7-2
size: NA
D: NA
J: TRBJ2-5
CDR3: CASSPLTGWETQYF
DNA: TGTGCCAGCAGCCCCCTGACGGGATGGGAGACCCAGTACTTC

V: TRBV3-1/TRBV3-2
size: NA
D: NA
J: TRBJ1-1
CDR3: CASSQDWGDTEAFF
DNA: TGTGCCAGCAGCCAAGATTGGGGGGACACTGAAGCTTTCTTT

V: TRBV5-4
size: NA
D: TRBD1
J: TRBJ2-7
CDR3: CASSVHQGAYEQYF
DNA: TGTGCCAGCAGCGTCCACCAGGGGGCCTACGAGCAGTACTTC

V: TRBV19
size: once
D: NA
J: TRBJ1-3
CDR3: CASSNREGWAIYF
DNA: TGTGCCAGTAGTAACAGGGAGGGATGGGCCATATATTTT

V: TRBV27
size: NA
D: TRBD2
J: TRBJ2-1
CDR3: CASSQRTSGSGEQFF
DNA: TGTGCCAGCAGTCAACGGACTAGCGGGAGTGGTGAGCAGTTCTTC

V: TRBV9
size: NA
D: NA
J: TRBJ1-3
CDR3: CASSPKIGGATGNTIYF
DNA: TGTGCCAGCAGCCCCAAGATTGGAGGCGCAACTGGAAACACCATATATTTT

V: TRBV30
size: NA
D: NA
J: TRBJ2-5
CDR3: CAWTGLGGGTQYF
DNA: TGTGCCTGGACGGGTCTAGGGGGGGGGACCCAGTACTTC

V: TRBV27
size: many
D: NA
J: TRBJ2-7
CDR3: CASSSPPPLVVAYEQYF
DNA: TGTGCCAGCAGTTCCCCTCCCCCACTAGTAGTTGCCTACGAGCAGTACTTC

V: TRBV19
size: once
D: NA
J: TRBJ1-5
CDR3: CASSIKTVGNQPQHF
DNA: TGTGCCAGTAGTATAAAAACAGTTGGCAATCAGCCCCAGCATTTT

V: TRBV23-1
size: few
D: TRBD1
J: TRBJ1-5
CDR3: CARQGRYNQPQHF
DNA: TGCGCCAGACAGGGGCGATACAATCAGCCCCAGCATTTT

V: TRBV6-6
size: NA
D: TRBD2
J: TRBJ2-1
CDR3: CASKGTSDYNEQFF
DNA: TGTGCCAGCAAGGGGACTAGCGACTACAATGAGCAGTTCTTC

V: TRBV5-4
size: NA
D: NA
J: TRBJ2-7
CDR3: CASSLESGSSYEQYF
DNA: TGTGCCAGCAGCTTGGAGTCAGGGTCTTCCTACGAGCAGTACTTC

V: TRBV9
size: NA
D: TRBD2
J: TRBJ2-3
CDR3: CASSTRTSSITDTQYF
DNA: TGTGCCAGCAGCACTCGGACTAGCAGTATCACAGATACGCAGTATTTT

V: TRBV7-6
size: NA
D: NA
J: TRBJ2-1
CDR3: CASSSSSGVGSSYNEQFF
DNA: TGTGCCAGCAGCTCCAGTTCGGGGGTGGGCTCCTCCTACAATGAGCAGTTCTTC

V: TRBV5-6
size: NA
D: TRBD2
J: TRBJ2-3
CDR3: CASSLAGGPTDTQYF
DNA: TGTGCCAGCAGCCTAGCGGGAGGGCCGACAGATACGCAGTATTTT

V: TRBV7-8
size: NA
D: NA
J: TRBJ1-1
CDR3: CASSLADQEDEAFF
DNA: TGTGCCAGCAGCTTAGCGGATCAAGAGGATGAAGCTTTCTTT

V: TRBV7-9
size: once
D: TRBD1
J: TRBJ1-1
CDR3: CASSFRGQGDTEAFF
DNA: TGTGCCAGCAGCTTTAGGGGACAGGGCGACACTGAAGCTTTCTTT

V: TRBV2
size: NA
D: TRBD1
J: TRBJ1-6
CDR3: CASVGQGVRSPLHF
DNA: TGTGCCAGCGTAGGACAGGGGGTTCGTTCACCCCTCCACTTT

V: TRBV18
size: NA
D: NA
J: TRBJ2-7
CDR3: CASSPYVQGSYEQYF
DNA: TGTGCCAGCTCACCCTATGTACAGGGCTCCTACGAGCAGTACTTC

V: TRBV7-2
size: NA
D: NA
J: TRBJ2-1
CDR3: CASSSRGYEQFF
DNA: TGTGCCAGCAGCTCCAGGGGCTATGAGCAGTTCTTC

V: TRBV18
size: NA
D: NA
J: TRBJ1-3
CDR3: CASSPGGSGNTIYF
DNA: TGTGCCAGCTCACCAGGGGGGTCTGGAAACACCATATATTTT

V: TRBV2
size: once
D: TRBD1
J: TRBJ1-4
CDR3: CASSLGQGGPEKLFF
DNA: TGTGCCAGCAGTCTTGGACAGGGGGGGCCTGAAAAACTGTTTTTT

V: TRBV6-5
size: NA
D: TRBD2
J: TRBJ2-1
CDR3: CASVSGRSYNEQFF
DNA: TGTGCCAGCGTTAGCGGGAGAAGCTACAATGAGCAGTTCTTC